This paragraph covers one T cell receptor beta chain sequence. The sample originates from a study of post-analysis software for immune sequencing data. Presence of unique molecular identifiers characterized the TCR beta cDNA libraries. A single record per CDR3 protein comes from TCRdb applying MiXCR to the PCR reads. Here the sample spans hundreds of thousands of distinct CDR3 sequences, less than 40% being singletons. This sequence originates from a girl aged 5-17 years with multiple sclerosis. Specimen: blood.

The CDR3 loop is CSAPHYNEQFF. As DNA, the CDR3 is TGCAGTGCTCCCCACTACAATGAGCAGTTCTTC. V gene TRBV20-1 combines with J gene TRBJ2-1; D not certain. The CDR3 loop spans 11 amino acids. From germline, CDR1 is DFQATT and CDR2 SNEGSKA (reference sequence). The V gene lost 5 bases and the J gene lost 3 bases, with 5 bases spanning the gap.